The 3 T cell receptor beta chains below were found in one sample sequenced in a study of cytotoxic CD8 clonotypes in ibrutinib-treated CLL. Sequencing used immunoSEQ multiplex PCR; TCRdb keeps in-frame clones, though not all of them. The table lists a few hundred thousand clones, around four fifths of them singletons. The sample here was PBMCs, taken before ibrutinib treatment. The origin of the receptors is a human donor with chronic lymphocytic leukemia.

In regard to this clone: An end of the junction differs from the germline gene, which may be a read error. CDR3 sequence reads: CLSREFVNGELFF. CDR3 nucleotide sequence: TGCCTTAGCCGGGAATTTGTCAACGGGGAGCTGTTTTTT. The chain couples TRBV2 to TRBJ2-2; tentative D call: TRBD2 (5 bases). The CDR3 spans 13 residues. Germline CDR1 is SNHLY and CDR2 is FYNNEI.

The CDR3 is CASRLTENGYTF. CDR3 coding DNA: TGTGCCAGCAGGCTGACAGAGAATGGCTACACCTTC. This rearrangement joins TRBV7-2 to TRBJ1-2; TRBD1 is a possible D gene (5 bases). The CDR3 is 12 amino acids. Deletions cut 6 bases from V and 6 bases from J, with 11 bases between. The germline V gene has CDR1 SGHTA and CDR2 FQGNSA.

V and J are TRBV7-9 and TRBJ2-1, with D hard to call. The germline CDR1 and CDR2 sequences are SEHNR and FQNEAQ (reference sequence). The CDR3 has 16 residues. Trimming cost V 5 bases and J 3 bases, with 17 bases left between them. CDR3 DNA sequence: TGTGCCAGCAGCCTAAACATGTTGGGCCACTACAATGAGCAGTTCTTC. Amino acid sequence: CASSLNMLGHYNEQFF.